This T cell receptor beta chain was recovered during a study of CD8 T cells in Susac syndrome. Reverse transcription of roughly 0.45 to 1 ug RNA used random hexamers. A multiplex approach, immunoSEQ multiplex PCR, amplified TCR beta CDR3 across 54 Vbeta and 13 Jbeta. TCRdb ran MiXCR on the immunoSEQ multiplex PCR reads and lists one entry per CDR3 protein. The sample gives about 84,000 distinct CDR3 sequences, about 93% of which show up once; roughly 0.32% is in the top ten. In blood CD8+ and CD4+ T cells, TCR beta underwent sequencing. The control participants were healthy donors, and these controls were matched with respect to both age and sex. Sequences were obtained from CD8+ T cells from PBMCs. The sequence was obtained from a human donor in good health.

The CDR3 DNA reads TGTGCCACGAAACCGGGACTCTCCTACGAGCAGTACTTC. Its translation is CATKPGLSYEQYF. The chain recombines TRBV19 with TRBJ2-7, with D tentatively TRBD2 (6 bases). Germline-derived CDR1 and CDR2 are LNHDA and SQIVND (reference sequence). V was pared by 10 bases and J by 0 bases, with 13 bases between. The CDR3 spans 13 residues. Looking up the rest from reference TRBV19 and TRBJ2-7 gives the full variable domain: DGGITQSPKYLFRKEGQNVTLSCEQNLNHDAMYWYRQDPGQGLRLIYYSQIVNDFQKGDIAEGYSVSREKKESFPLTVTSAQKNPTAFYLCATKPGLSYEQYFGPGTRLTVT.